A selection of T cell receptor beta chains follows, all from one sample in a study of blood T cell repertoires in COVID-19. Produced via immunoSEQ multiplex PCR; TCRdb's table is partial and in-frame only. The sample contains about 150,000 clones, about 90% of which appear only once. The sample consisted of peripheral blood. The source is a man aged 45-65 years who had recovered from COVID-19. Each CDR3 is given with its conserved first and last residue. D genes are given only for firm matches. Only part of the rows carry a size: once, few, many, or a class if the clone is expanded.

V gene	D gene	J gene	clone size	CDR3 protein	CDR3 DNA
TRBV18	TRBD1	TRBJ2-2	.	CASSPRDRGPNTGELFF	TGTGCCAGCTCACCGCGGGACAGGGGGCCGAACACCGGGGAGCTGTTTTTT
TRBV11-3	TRBD2	TRBJ2-3	.	CASSTGLAGRTSTDTQYF	TGTGCCAGCAGCACCGGACTAGCGGGGCGTACTAGCACAGATACGCAGTATTTT
TRBV27	TRBD2	TRBJ2-1	.	CASSWTSGDHNEQFF	TGTGCCAGCAGTTGGACTAGCGGGGACCACAATGAGCAGTTCTTC
TRBV7-2	TRBD1	TRBJ1-2	.	CASSPRDRDSYGYTF	TGTGCCAGCAGCCCCCGGGACCGGGACAGCTATGGCTACACCTTC
TRBV14	.	TRBJ1-1	.	CASSPPWNTEAFF	TGTGCCAGCAGCCCTCCCTGGAACACTGAAGCTTTCTTT
TRBV7-9	.	TRBJ1-1	.	CASSLFSGQNTEAFF	TGTGCCAGCAGCTTATTTTCAGGCCAGAACACTGAAGCTTTCTTT
TRBV9	TRBD1	TRBJ1-4	once	CASSVRGQGAEKLFF	TGTGCCAGCAGCGTTCGTGGGCAGGGGGCTGAAAAACTGTTTTTT
TRBV7-2	TRBD1	TRBJ1-1	.	CASSEQGRNAFF	TGTGCCAGCAGCGAACAGGGGAGAAATGCTTTCTTT
TRBV25-1	TRBD1	TRBJ1-2	.	CASSARTGDYGYTF	TGTGCCAGCAGTGCTAGGACAGGAGACTATGGCTACACCTTC
TRBV2	TRBD1	TRBJ2-7	.	CASSEFGTEFYEQYF	TGTGCCAGCAGTGAATTTGGGACAGAATTCTACGAGCAGTACTTC
TRBV6-2/TRBV6-3	.	TRBJ2-5	.	CASSLNRETQYF	TGTGCCAGCAGTCTAAACCGGGAGACCCAGTACTTC
TRBV6-5	.	TRBJ2-5	.	CASSLYISRQETQYF	TGTGCCAGCAGTTTATACATCAGTCGCCAAGAGACCCAGTACTTC
TRBV7-2	.	TRBJ1-3	few	CASSLALGGSGNTIYF	TGTGCCAGCAGCTTAGCTTTAGGGGGCTCTGGAAACACCATATATTTT
TRBV7-9	.	TRBJ1-1	.	CASSGRQVEMNTEAFF	TGTGCCAGCAGCGGACGACAGGTTGAAATGAACACTGAAGCTTTCTTT
TRBV4-1	.	TRBJ2-7	once	CASSQVPGGSYEQYF	TGCGCCAGCAGCCAAGTTCCGGGTGGGTCCTACGAGCAGTACTTC
TRBV29-1	TRBD1	TRBJ2-7	.	CSVEVGTGNYEQYF	TGCAGCGTTGAAGTCGGGACAGGGAACTACGAGCAGTACTTC
TRBV27	.	TRBJ2-3	once	CASSPTGTLVWDTQYF	TGTGCCAGCAGTCCCACCGGTACTCTAGTTTGGGATACGCAGTATTTT
TRBV7-9	TRBD1	TRBJ1-2	once	CASSLDFTGDYGYTF	TGTGCCAGCAGCTTAGATTTTACAGGGGACTATGGCTACACCTTC